These 18 T cell receptor beta chains originate from one sample sequenced in a study of early stage breast cancer tumors. Here immunoSEQ multiplex PCR was the method, and the copy in TCRdb shows in-frame clones only, minus some. This table holds tens of thousands of clones, around 72% found once. The sequenced material came from blood. The source of these receptors is a person aged 45 to 59 with breast cancer.

The CDR3 sequence is CASSLGQGNGYTF. The CDR3 DNA reads as TGCGCCAGCAGCTTGGGGCAGGGGAACGGCTACACCTTC. This chain connects TRBV5-1 to TRBJ1-2; D is possibly TRBD1 (6 bases). Trimming removed 0 bases at V and 8 bases at J, with 11 bases between. The CDR3 covers 13 residues. Germline loops: CDR1 SGHRS, CDR2 YFSETQ.

J is TRBJ1-4 and V is TRBV11-2; 8 nucleotides line up with TRBD1. The V gene end was trimmed by 2 bases and the J gene end by 2 bases; junction bases not matched to a gene: 1. The CDR3 totals 15 residues. Germline V gene lookup returns CDR1 SGHAT and CDR2 FQNNGV. The CDR3 sequence: CASSLQGATNEKLFF. DNA of the CDR3: TGTGCCAGCAGCTTACAGGGGGCGACTAATGAAAAACTGTTTTTT.

The rearrangement links TRBV29-1 to TRBJ2-1, with 11 positions matching TRBD1. The CDR3 length is 16 residues. V trimming: 6 bases; J trimming: 4 bases; junction bases outside the gene matches: 11. CDR1 is SQVTM and CDR2 is ANQGSEA in the germline V gene. CDR3 region: CSVRGGTGGFYNEQFF. Written as DNA, the CDR3 is TGCAGCGTGAGGGGAGGGACAGGGGGGTTTTACAATGAGCAGTTCTTC.

The rearrangement uses TRBV6-5 and TRBJ1-1, with D possibly TRBD1 on 5 matching bases. The CDR3 runs to 13 residues. Trimming left V 6 bases short and J 4 bases short, with 12 bases between. Per germline, CDR1 MNHEY and CDR2 SVGAGI. CDR3 sequence (DNA): TGTGCCAGCAGGGGGGGAGAAGGCACTGAAGCTTTCTTT. It encodes CASRGGEGTEAFF.

This clone was counted a single time. The genes are TRBV15 and TRBJ2-1, with 9 bases that match TRBD2. V gave up 1 base and J gave up 13 bases; unmatched junction bases: 5. Germline values: CDR1 LNHNV, CDR2 YYDKDF (reference sequence). The CDR3 runs 13 residues. Here the CDR3 DNA reads TGTGCCACCAGCAGAGGATTAGCGGGAGATCAGTTCTTC. It encodes CATSRGLAGDQFF.

This clone was found once. V gene TRBV18 combines with J gene TRBJ1-2; the D gene is possibly TRBD1 (6 bases). The V and J ends lost 4 bases and 2 bases respectively, with 11 bases between them. In germline, CDR1 is KGHSH, CDR2 LQKENI. The length of the CDR3 is 14 residues. The CDR3 protein is CASSRATGNYGYTF. The CDR3 nucleotides read TGTGCCAGCTCACGGGCCACAGGGAACTATGGCTACACCTTC.

The chain is built from TRBV19 and TRBJ2-3; the D gene is possibly TRBD2 (6 bases). V lost 7 bases and J lost 1, with 18 bases in between. The CDR3 sequence is 16 residues long. Germline loops: CDR1 LNHDA, CDR2 SQIVND (reference sequence). CDR3: CASTTSTGTGTDTQYF. The CDR3, as DNA: TGTGCCAGTACAACGTCCACCGGGACTGGCACAGATACGCAGTATTTT.

The CDR3: CASSEGPRAEAFF. As DNA, the CDR3 is TGCGCCAGCAGCGAGGGCCCGCGGGCTGAAGCTTTCTTT. This chain joins TRBV5-1 and TRBJ1-1; D gene uncertain. Germline V gene lookup returns CDR1 SGHRS and CDR2 YFSETQ. The V and J ends lost 4 bases and 6 bases respectively, with 13 bases between them. This CDR3 contains 13 residues.

The chain has TRBV6-5 and TRBJ2-7; TRBD1 is a possible D gene (6 bases). V was trimmed by 4 bases and J by 2 bases, leaving 9 bases between them. The CDR3 runs 13 residues. The germline V gene has CDR1 MNHEY and CDR2 SVGAGI. The CDR3 spells CASSLAGAYEQYF. CDR3 in DNA: TGTGCCAGCAGTTTAGCAGGGGCCTACGAGCAGTACTTC.

The chain recombines TRBV12-5 with TRBJ2-7; 7 nucleotides line up with TRBD1. Germline CDR1 is LGHNT and CDR2 is FRNRAP. The CDR3 spans 14 residues. V was pared by 7 bases and J by 3 bases, with 9 bases of the junction left unmatched. The CDR3 sequence is CASARTGSGYEQYF. DNA for the CDR3: TGTGCTAGTGCCCGGACAGGTTCGGGCTACGAGCAGTACTTC.

The V and J genes are TRBV27 and TRBJ2-1, with D perhaps TRBD1 (5 bases). The CDR3 extends over 15 amino acids. Germline loops: CDR1 MNHEY, CDR2 SMNVEV (reference sequence). With 5 bases removed from V and 0 bases from J, the gap between germline ends came to 11 bases. The CDR3 bases are TGTGCCAGCAGTATAGACAGAACCTCCTACAATGAGCAGTTCTTC. It yields the protein CASSIDRTSYNEQFF.

The chain employs TRBV18 and TRBJ2-2, with TRBD2 identical over 8 bases. The CDR3 is made up of 16 amino acids. Germline V lookup: CDR1 KGHSH, CDR2 LQKENI. Trimming removed 3 bases from V and 7 bases from J; junction bases left unmatched: 10. In nucleotides, the CDR3 is TGTGCCAGCTCACCCGGAGGAGCGGGAGTCGTCGGGGAGCTGTTTTTT. This sequence encodes CASSPGGAGVVGELFF.

This sequence joins TRBV23-1 and TRBJ2-7; 8 bases align to TRBD1. TRBV23-1 is treated as an ORF (open reading frame) with a function not yet certain. This CDR3 has 13 residues. With 3 bases clipped from V and 2 bases from J, the junction kept 0 bases outside the gene matches. CDR3 coding DNA: TGCGCCAGCAGTCAGGGACAGGCCTACGAGCAGTACGTC. This codes for CASSQGQAYEQYV.

J is TRBJ1-2 and V is TRBV25-1; D is unclear. The CDR3 has 12 amino acids. Trimming removed 3 bases at V and 4 bases at J, with 6 bases between. Germline CDR1 is MGHDK and CDR2 is SYGVNS. The CDR3 DNA sequence: TGTGCCAGCAGTGATCCAGGCTATGGCTACACCTTC. Residues: CASSDPGYGYTF.

The chain is built from TRBV7-8 and TRBJ2-5; D may be TRBD2 (5 bases). CDR1 is SGHVS, CDR2 FQNEAQ, per germline. Trimming stripped 1 base from V and 5 bases from J, with 8 bases between. CDR3 size: 13 residues. CDR3 sequence (DNA): TGTGCCAGCAGCTTAGTGGGAGAGGAGACCCAGTACTTC. Translated, it gives CASSLVGEETQYF.

The CDR3 DNA reads as TGTGCCAGCACCGGGACAGGCCTCGGGGGATATGGCTACACCTTC. This translates into CASTGTGLGGYGYTF. This rearrangement joins TRBV28 to TRBJ1-2, with TRBD1 matching over 8 bases. Trimming cost V 7 bases and J 5 bases; bases outside gene matches: 12. Germline V gene sequence: CDR1 MDHEN, CDR2 SYDVKM. The CDR3 extends over 15 amino acids.

The chain carries TRBV20-1 and TRBJ1-1; D gene unclear. CDR1 and CDR2 (germline): DFQATT, SNEGSKA (reference sequence). The V and J ends lost 6 bases and 1 base respectively, with 6 bases between them. The CDR3 sequence is 11 residues long. The CDR3 here is CSAATNTEAFF. In DNA, the CDR3 is TGCAGTGCCGCTACGAACACTGAAGCTTTCTTT.

V usage is TRBV9 and J usage is TRBJ2-3, with 9 bases aligning to TRBD2. Trimming cost V 0 bases and J 5 bases; bases outside gene matches: 4. From germline, CDR1 is SGDLS and CDR2 YYNGEE. This CDR3 has 15 residues. The CDR3 DNA reads as TGTGCCAGCAGCGTAGTAGCGGGAGCAGGAGATACGCAGTATTTT. It translates to CASSVVAGAGDTQYF.